What follows are 31 T cell receptor beta chains derived from one specimen sequenced in a study of blood T cell repertoires in COVID-19. Sequencing used immunoSEQ multiplex PCR; TCRdb keeps in-frame clones, though not all of them. The sample shows roughly 280,000 clones, around 84% of them seen only once. Sequenced sample: peripheral blood. Receptors were obtained from a man aged 55-75 years with acute or convalescent COVID-19.

This clone was seen ten or more times. The rearrangement uses TRBV5-1 and TRBJ2-7, with a tentative D call TRBD1 (6 bases). V was trimmed by 0 bases and J by 1 base, leaving 8 bases between them. This CDR3 is 14 amino acids long. From germline, CDR1 is SGHRS and CDR2 YFSETQ. CDR3 DNA: TGCGCCAGCAGCTTGGAACAGGGTTCCTACGAGCAGTACTTC. Protein product: CASSLEQGSYEQYF.

The chain links TRBV5-1 to TRBJ2-1; D not resolved. The CDR3 has 15 residues. Germline V gene data show CDR1 as SGHRS and CDR2 as YFSETQ. The V end was cut by 0 bases, the J end by 3 bases, with 10 bases between. The DNA of the CDR3 is TGCGCCAGCAGCTTGGATCAGGCAAACTACAATGAGCAGTTCTTC. It is translated as CASSLDQANYNEQFF.

The genes are TRBV4-2 and TRBJ1-2; tentatively, D is TRBD1 (5 bases). V was trimmed by 0 bases and J by 4 bases, leaving 15 bases between them. Germline loops: CDR1 LGHNA, CDR2 YNFKEQ. The CDR3 has 16 residues. This CDR3 is CASSQEGREGFYGYTF. CDR3 in DNA: TGTGCCAGCAGCCAAGAGGGCAGGGAAGGGTTCTATGGCTACACCTTC.

The genes are TRBV28 and TRBJ2-7; 7 nucleotides agree with TRBD2. Unmatched junction bases numbered 10, after V lost 5 bases and J lost 3 bases. The CDR3 has 15 amino acids. CDR1 and CDR2 (germline): MDHEN, SYDVKM. CDR3 DNA sequence: TGTGCCAGCAGTCGAGAGACTAGCTCCGACTACGAGCAGTACTTC. This gives the protein CASSRETSSDYEQYF.

V usage is TRBV11-2 and J usage is TRBJ2-7, with TRBD1 matching over 10 bases. V was clipped by 7 bases and J by 9 bases; unmatched bases: 12. The CDR3 contains 14 residues. CDR1 and CDR2 (germline): SGHAT, FQNNGV. Written as DNA, the CDR3 is TGTGCCAGCATGCCGGGACAGGGGTATCGGGGGCAGTACTTC. It specifies CASMPGQGYRGQYF.

The V and J genes are TRBV28 and TRBJ1-1; tentative D call: TRBD1 (5 bases). The V and J ends lost 6 bases and 1 base respectively, with 9 bases between them. The CDR3 is 13 residues long. Germline CDR1 reads MDHEN; CDR2 reads SYDVKM. The CDR3 loop reads CASSDDRNTEAFF. As DNA, the CDR3 is TGTGCCAGCAGCGACGACAGGAACACTGAAGCTTTCTTT.

The chain carries TRBV5-1 and TRBJ2-5, with 10 bases identical to TRBD1. The V gene's germline CDR1 is SGHRS and CDR2 YFSETQ. The length of the CDR3 is 15 residues. V shed 4 bases, J shed 4 bases, and the junction held 7 bases outside the gene matches. As DNA, the CDR3 is TGCGCCAGCAGCGTAGGGACAGGGGTGGGAGAGACCCAGTACTTC. This gives the protein CASSVGTGVGETQYF. The full variable domain, rest sourced from reference TRBV5-1 and TRBJ2-5, is KAGVTQTPRYLIKTRGQQVTLSCSPISGHRSVSWYQQTPGQGLQFLFEYFSETQRNKGNFPGRFSGRQFSNSRSEMNVSTLELGDSALYLCASSVGTGVGETQYFGPGTRLLVL.

This clone has a handful of counts. V and J are TRBV27 and TRBJ1-6; 7 positions agree with TRBD1. J gave up 8 bases and V 1 base, and 14 bases lay outside the gene matches. This CDR3 has 18 amino acids. Looked up from germline, CDR1 is MNHEY and CDR2 is SMNVEV (reference sequence). The DNA for the CDR3 is TGTGCCAGCAGTTTATGGGTGGACAGGAGGTGGGGTTATTCACCCCTCCACTTT. Protein: CASSLWVDRRWGYSPLHF.

The rearrangement uses TRBV13 and TRBJ2-7; D possibly corresponds to TRBD2 (6 bases). The germline gives CDR1 PRHDT, CDR2 FYEKMQ (reference sequence). This CDR3 contains 17 residues. V was pared by 7 bases and J by 4 bases, with 26 bases between. The CDR3 protein is CASTSRQLARGPYEQYF. The CDR3 bases are TGTGCCAGCACCTCCCGGCAACTAGCACGGGGCCCGTACGAGCAGTACTTC. The whole variable domain, remainder taken from reference TRBV13 and TRBJ2-7, is AAGVIQSPRHLIKEKRETATLKCYPIPRHDTVYWYQQGPGQDPQFLISFYEKMQSDKGSIPDRFSAQQFSDYHSELNMSSLELGDSALYFCASTSRQLARGPYEQYFGPGTRLTVT.

V is TRBV6-6 and J is TRBJ1-5, with TRBD1 as a possible D gene (5 bases). Trimming shortened V by 3 bases and J by 5 bases, and 14 bases separated the two germline ends. Germline V gives CDR1 MNHNY, CDR2 SVGAGI (reference sequence). This CDR3 contains 15 residues. The CDR3 loop is CASSYTARADQPQHF. For the CDR3, the DNA is TGTGCCAGCAGTTATACAGCCAGGGCGGATCAGCCCCAGCATTTT.

The chain employs TRBV5-5 and TRBJ1-2; D is possibly TRBD1 (6 bases). The CDR3 extends over 13 amino acids. Between the trimmed V and J ends, which lost 0 bases and 4 bases, there was a span of 7 bases. Germline V CDR1 and CDR2: SGHKS, YYEKEE (reference sequence). CDR3 protein: CASSLEGVYGYTF. The CDR3, as DNA: TGTGCCAGCAGCTTGGAGGGGGTCTATGGCTACACCTTC.

This chain joins TRBV28 and TRBJ1-5; 8 bases align to TRBD1. The CDR3 has 13 amino acids. Per germline, CDR1 MDHEN and CDR2 SYDVKM. Losses at the gene ends were 8 bases for V and 7 bases for J; bases not matched to a gene: 7. CDR3 DNA: TGTGCCAGCTCAGACAGGGGAGGGCAGCCCCAGCATTTT. This encodes CASSDRGGQPQHF.

The rearrangement uses TRBV27 and TRBJ1-4, with D possibly matching TRBD1 (5 bases). The CDR3 length is 13 residues. Germline assignment: CDR1 MNHEY and CDR2 SMNVEV (reference sequence). Trimming left V 5 bases short and J 8 bases short, with 12 bases between. Here the CDR3 reads CASSAREGEKLFF. CDR3 bases: TGTGCCAGCAGTGCCAGGGAGGGGGAAAAACTGTTTTTT.

Turning to this clone: At one boundary the junction diverges from the germline segment, which might be a read error. The rearrangement joins TRBV12-5 to TRBJ2-7; TRBD1 agrees at 7 bases. Germline lookup yields CDR1 LGHNT and CDR2 FRNRAP. This CDR3 is 11 amino acids long. DNA for the CDR3: TGTGCTAGTGGTTTTGGTGGGGACAGCGCCTTC. This encodes CASGFGGDSAF.

This clone occurred a few times. The genes are TRBV2 and TRBJ2-1; 7 positions agree with TRBD1. The CDR3 loop spans 16 amino acids. Looked up from germline, CDR1 is SNHLY and CDR2 is FYNNEI. Trimming took 4 bases from V and 2 from J; bases not matched to a gene: 8. CDR3 nucleotide sequence: TGTGCCAGCAGTGCCGTGACAGGGTTACCCTACAATGAGCAGTTCTTC. Protein sequence: CASSAVTGLPYNEQFF.

The V call is TRBV6-5, the J call TRBJ2-7; TRBD1 agrees at 10 bases. Germline V CDR1 and CDR2: MNHEY, SVGAGI. The V and J ends lost 0 bases and 2 bases, in that order; junction bases with no gene match: 4. This CDR3 has 16 amino acids. DNA of the CDR3: TGTGCCAGCAGTTACTCGAAGGGACAGGGGACCTACGAGCAGTACTTC. Translated: CASSYSKGQGTYEQYF.

The rearrangement joins TRBV20-1 to TRBJ2-5; 9 nucleotides line up with TRBD2. The CDR3 has 13 residues. The germline CDR1 and CDR2 sequences are DFQATT and SNEGSKA (reference sequence). V was pared by 3 bases and J by 5 bases, with 4 bases of the junction left unmatched. Written as DNA, the CDR3 is TGCAGTGCTAGTGGTACTAGCGGGGAGACCCAGTACTTC. Protein: CSASGTSGETQYF.

The V call is TRBV6-5, the J call TRBJ2-7; D possibly corresponds to TRBD1 (6 bases). V gave up 4 bases and J gave up 4 bases, with 14 bases separating them. Germline lookup yields CDR1 MNHEY and CDR2 SVGAGI. CDR3 length equals 14 residues. The CDR3 sequence: CASSSYTRGYEQYF. The CDR3 nucleotides are TGTGCCAGCAGTTCTTATACCAGGGGTTACGAGCAGTACTTC.

V gene TRBV19 combines with J gene TRBJ2-7, with D perhaps TRBD1 (6 bases). The germline V gene has CDR1 LNHDA and CDR2 SQIVND (reference sequence). The CDR3 covers 15 residues. V dropped 0 bases and J dropped 4 bases, with 13 bases sitting between them. The CDR3 loop reads CASSIDSGHLYEQYF. The CDR3 DNA is TGTGCCAGTAGTATAGACTCGGGACACCTATACGAGCAGTACTTC.

The chain links TRBV3-1 (or the pseudogene TRBV3-2) to TRBJ2-3, with a weak D call TRBD2 (6 bases). The CDR3 totals 16 residues. The germline gives CDR1 LGHDT, CDR2 YNNKEL (reference sequence). V was shortened by 1 base and J by 0 bases, with 11 bases between the two germline ends. The CDR3, as DNA: TGTGCCAGCAGCCAAGGACTAGAGGCTAGCACAGATACGCAGTATTTT. It codes for CASSQGLEASTDTQYF.

CDR3 in amino acids: CASSSVIAGERNEQFF. Here the CDR3 DNA reads TGTGCCAGCAGTTCCGTCATAGCGGGAGAGCGAAATGAGCAGTTCTTC. The gene calls are TRBV28 and TRBJ2-1; 9 bases line up with TRBD2. CDR1 is MDHEN, CDR2 SYDVKM, per germline. The CDR3 spans 16 residues. Germline trimming cut 4 bases from V and 7 bases from J; bases unmatched to any gene: 11.

This chain uses TRBV28 with TRBJ1-2; possible D gene TRBD1, 5 bases. The CDR3 extends over 13 amino acids. CDR1 and CDR2 from the germline V gene are MDHEN and SYDVKM. Between the trimmed V and J ends, which lost 3 bases and 4 bases, there was a span of 9 bases. The CDR3 nucleotides are TGTGCCAGCAGTTTCGGGGGTACCTATGGCTACACCTTC. This translates into CASSFGGTYGYTF.

The rearrangement joins TRBV7-8 to TRBJ1-2, with D perhaps TRBD1 (5 bases). Germline V CDR1 and CDR2: SGHVS, FQNEAQ. V was shortened by 3 bases and J by 2 bases, with 16 bases between the two germline ends. This CDR3 has 16 residues. CDR3 nucleotides: TGTGCCAGCAGCTTCCGACCAGGGCCCCTCAACTATGGCTACACCTTC. This codes for CASSFRPGPLNYGYTF.

The chain joins TRBV6-5 to TRBJ1-1, with D perhaps TRBD1 (5 bases). The CDR3 is 15 amino acids. CDR1 and CDR2 (germline): MNHEY, SVGAGI. With 0 bases removed from V and 2 bases from J, the gap between germline ends came to 10 bases. The CDR3 bases are TGTGCCAGCAGTTACTCGTCAGGGATTAACACTGAAGCTTTCTTT. The encoded protein is CASSYSSGINTEAFF.

The chain joins TRBV19 to TRBJ2-1; D is ambiguous. Trimming removed 0 bases from V and 2 bases from J, with 11 bases in between. The germline V gene has CDR1 LNHDA and CDR2 SQIVND (reference sequence). CDR3 size: 16 residues. The CDR3 DNA sequence: TGTGCCAGTAGTATAGATTTCAGGAAAACCTACAATGAGCAGTTCTTC. Amino acids: CASSIDFRKTYNEQFF.

The chain uses TRBV9 and TRBJ1-1; possibly TRBD1 for D (6 bases). This CDR3 comprises 15 residues. V lost 3 bases to trimming and J lost 10 bases, with 22 bases between them. CDR1 is SGDLS, CDR2 YYNGEE, per germline. CDR3 bases: TGTGCCAGCAGCGCGCGAGGGGGGGAATCCCTCGGAGCTTTCTTT. Residues: CASSARGGESLGAFF.

This clone was counted between two and nine times. CDR3 nucleotide sequence: TGTGCCAGCAGCCCCGACCTAGGAGGCTCCGGGGAGCTGTTTTTT. Protein: CASSPDLGGSGELFF. The chain combines TRBV4-2 with TRBJ2-2, with TRBD2 as a possible D gene (5 bases). The CDR3 extends over 15 amino acids. Germline values: CDR1 LGHNA, CDR2 YNFKEQ. V was cut by 4 bases and J by 6 bases, with 15 bases left in between.

This clone showed up just a few times. The chain combines TRBV9 with TRBJ2-7, with 12 bases matching TRBD2. V lost 4 bases to trimming and J lost 0 bases; unmatched junction nucleotides: 5. CDR3 length: 16 residues. CDR1 and CDR2 from the germline V gene are SGDLS and YYNGEE. The CDR3 is CASSNGLAGSSYEQYF. CDR3 nucleotide sequence: TGTGCCAGCAGCAACGGACTAGCGGGGAGCTCCTACGAGCAGTACTTC.

This chain links TRBV6-5 with TRBJ1-2; D remains unclear. The CDR3 is 14 amino acids. V was shortened by 0 bases and J by 8 bases, with 13 bases between the two germline ends. In germline, CDR1 is MNHEY, CDR2 SVGAGI. CDR3 region: CASSYSQRGLGYTF. For the CDR3, the DNA is TGTGCCAGCAGTTACTCCCAACGGGGTCTCGGCTACACCTTC.

The CDR3 nucleotides read TGTGCCAGCAGCTTAACAGGGGCCTACGAGCAGTACTTC. Amino acid sequence: CASSLTGAYEQYF. The V gene is TRBV7-2, the J gene TRBJ2-7; 7 bases agree with TRBD1. The V segment lost 2 bases and the J segment 2 bases; nucleotides outside the gene matches: 0. From germline, CDR1 is SGHTA and CDR2 FQGNSA. The length of the CDR3 is 13 residues.

This clone was seen a single time. The chain combines TRBV6-5 with TRBJ2-7; D is ambiguous. V lost 7 bases to trimming and J lost 1 base, with 11 bases between them. The germline CDR1 and CDR2 sequences are MNHEY and SVGAGI. This CDR3 is built from 13 residues. CDR3 amino acids: CASTLELSYEQYF. The CDR3 bases are TGTGCCAGCACCTTGGAGCTTTCCTACGAGCAGTACTTC.